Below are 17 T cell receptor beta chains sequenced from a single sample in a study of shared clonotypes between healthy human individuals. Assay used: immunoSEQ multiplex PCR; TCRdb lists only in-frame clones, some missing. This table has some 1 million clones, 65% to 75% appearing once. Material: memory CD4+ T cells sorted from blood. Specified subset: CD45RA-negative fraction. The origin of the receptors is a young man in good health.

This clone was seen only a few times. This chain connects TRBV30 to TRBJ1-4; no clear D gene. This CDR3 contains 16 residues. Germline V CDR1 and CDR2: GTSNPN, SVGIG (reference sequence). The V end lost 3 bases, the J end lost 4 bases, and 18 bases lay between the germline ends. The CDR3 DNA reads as TGTGCCTGGAGCCTTAGAGGACTGATCCTTAATGAAAAACTGTTTTTT. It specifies CAWSLRGLILNEKLFF.

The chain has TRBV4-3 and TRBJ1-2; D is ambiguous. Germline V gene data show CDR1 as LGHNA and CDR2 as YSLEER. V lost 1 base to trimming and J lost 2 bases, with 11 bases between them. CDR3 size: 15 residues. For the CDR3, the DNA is TGCGCCAGCAGCCAAGCAGAGACGGGCAACTATGGCTACACCTTC. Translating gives CASSQAETGNYGYTF.

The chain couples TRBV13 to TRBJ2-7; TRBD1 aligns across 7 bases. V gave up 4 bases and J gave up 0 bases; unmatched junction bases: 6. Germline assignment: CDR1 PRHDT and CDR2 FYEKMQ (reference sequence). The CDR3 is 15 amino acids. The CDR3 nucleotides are TGTGCCAGCAGCTGGGGACAGTCCTTCTCCTACGAGCAGTACTTC. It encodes CASSWGQSFSYEQYF.

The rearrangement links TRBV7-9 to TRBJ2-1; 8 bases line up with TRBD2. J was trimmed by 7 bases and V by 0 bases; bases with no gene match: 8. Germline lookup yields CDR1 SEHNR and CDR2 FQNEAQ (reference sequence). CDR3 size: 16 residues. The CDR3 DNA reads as TGTGCCAGCAGCTTAGCGAGAATACTAGCGGCTAATGAGCAGTTCTTC. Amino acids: CASSLARILAANEQFF.

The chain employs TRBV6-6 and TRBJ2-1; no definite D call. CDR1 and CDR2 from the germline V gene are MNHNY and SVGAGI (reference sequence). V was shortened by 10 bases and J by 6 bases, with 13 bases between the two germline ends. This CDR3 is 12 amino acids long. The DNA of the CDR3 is TGTGCCACCGAATCTCTTGGCAATGAGCAGTTCTTC. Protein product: CATESLGNEQFF.

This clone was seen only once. This CDR3 reads CASSSLLYGYTF. The CDR3 region has the DNA TGTGCCAGCAGCTCTCTACTCTATGGCTACACCTTC. This sequence joins TRBV7-2 and TRBJ1-2; D is unresolved. The CDR3 consists of 12 residues. Germline V gene sequence: CDR1 SGHTA, CDR2 FQGNSA. V was clipped by 4 bases and J by 4 bases, with 7 bases between them.

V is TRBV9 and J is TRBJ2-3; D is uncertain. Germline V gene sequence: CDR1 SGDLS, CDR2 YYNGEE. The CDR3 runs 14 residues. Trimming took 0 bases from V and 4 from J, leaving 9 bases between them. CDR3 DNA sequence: TGTGCCAGCAGCGTAGTCGGCAGTTCAGATACGCAGTATTTT. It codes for CASSVVGSSDTQYF.

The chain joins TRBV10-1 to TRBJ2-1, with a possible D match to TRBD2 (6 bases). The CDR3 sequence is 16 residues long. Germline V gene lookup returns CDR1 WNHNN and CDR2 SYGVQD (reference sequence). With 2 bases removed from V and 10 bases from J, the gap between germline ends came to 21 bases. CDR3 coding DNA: TGCGCCAGCAGTGAGATGGGACTTGGCCGGGAGAGCGAGCAGTTCTTC. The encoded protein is CASSEMGLGRESEQFF.

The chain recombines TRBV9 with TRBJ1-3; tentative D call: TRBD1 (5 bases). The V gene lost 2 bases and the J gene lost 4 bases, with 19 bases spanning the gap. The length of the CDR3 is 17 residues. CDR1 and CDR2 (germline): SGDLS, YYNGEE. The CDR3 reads CASSVTGSAQGGNTIYF. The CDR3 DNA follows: TGTGCCAGCAGCGTTACAGGCAGCGCTCAGGGAGGAAACACCATATATTTT.

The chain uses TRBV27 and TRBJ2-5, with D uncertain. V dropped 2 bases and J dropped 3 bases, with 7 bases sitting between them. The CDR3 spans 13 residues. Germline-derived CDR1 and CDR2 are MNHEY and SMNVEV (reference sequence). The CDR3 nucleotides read TGTGCCAGCAGTTTAGGGCAGAAAGAGACCCAGTACTTC. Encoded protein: CASSLGQKETQYF.

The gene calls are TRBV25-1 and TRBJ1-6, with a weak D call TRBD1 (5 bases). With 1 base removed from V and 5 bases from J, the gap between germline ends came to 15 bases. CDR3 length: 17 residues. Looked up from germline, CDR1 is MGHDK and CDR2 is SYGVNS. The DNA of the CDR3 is TGTGCCAGCAGTGAATGGAAGGGGTTGGGGGATAATTCACCCCTCCACTTT. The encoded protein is CASSEWKGLGDNSPLHF.

CDR3 nucleotides: TGCAGTGTCGAGTGGGGGCTTGGCTACACCTTC. This codes for CSVEWGLGYTF. The chain links TRBV20-1 to TRBJ1-2, with D perhaps TRBD1 (6 bases). The germline CDR1 and CDR2 sequences are DFQATT and SNEGSKA (reference sequence). CDR3 size: 11 residues. V was pared by 7 bases and J by 7 bases, with 13 bases between.

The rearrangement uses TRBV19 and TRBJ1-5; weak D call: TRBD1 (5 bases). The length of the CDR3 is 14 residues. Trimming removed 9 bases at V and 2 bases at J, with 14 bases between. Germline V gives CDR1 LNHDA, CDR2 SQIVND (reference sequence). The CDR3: CASAGARGNQPQHF. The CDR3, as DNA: TGTGCCAGCGCCGGGGCAAGGGGCAATCAGCCCCAGCATTTT.

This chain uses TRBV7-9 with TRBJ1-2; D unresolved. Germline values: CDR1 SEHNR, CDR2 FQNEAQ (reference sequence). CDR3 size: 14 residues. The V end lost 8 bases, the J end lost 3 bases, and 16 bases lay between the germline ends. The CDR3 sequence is CASGSEGADYGYTF. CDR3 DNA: TGTGCCAGCGGGAGTGAGGGCGCCGACTATGGCTACACCTTC.

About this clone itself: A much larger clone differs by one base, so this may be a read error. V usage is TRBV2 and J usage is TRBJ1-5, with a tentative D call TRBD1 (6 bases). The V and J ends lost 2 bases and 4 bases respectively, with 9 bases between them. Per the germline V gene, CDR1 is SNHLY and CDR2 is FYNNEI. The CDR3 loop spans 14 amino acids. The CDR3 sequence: CASSEIGGNQPQHF. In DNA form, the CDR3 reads TGTGCCAGCAGTGAAATAGGGGGAAATCAGCCCCAGCATTTT.

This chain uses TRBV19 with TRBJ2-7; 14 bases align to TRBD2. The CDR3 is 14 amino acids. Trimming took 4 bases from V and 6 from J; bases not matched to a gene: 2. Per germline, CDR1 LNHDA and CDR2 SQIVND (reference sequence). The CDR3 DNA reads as TGTGCCAGTAGTAGAGGACTAGCGGGAGGCGAGCAGTACTTC. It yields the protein CASSRGLAGGEQYF.

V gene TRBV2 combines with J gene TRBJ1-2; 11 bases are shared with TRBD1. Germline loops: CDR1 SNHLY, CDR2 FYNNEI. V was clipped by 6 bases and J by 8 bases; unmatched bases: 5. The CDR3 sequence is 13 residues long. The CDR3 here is CASRRTGGRGYTF. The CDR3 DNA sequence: TGTGCCAGCAGAAGGACAGGGGGCAGGGGCTACACCTTC.